This TCR beta chain was profiled in a study of T cell clusters in autoimmune cytopenias. Overall study findings and caveats: Exclusive TRB clusters were about 3-fold more numerous in healthy donors than in active autoimmune hepatitis. TRB repertoire shifts in secondary cytopenia and chronic lymphocytic leukemia mostly reflected lymphoma, not autoimmunity.

Multiplex touch-down PCR amplified TRB using TRB-A and TRB-B pools in one tube. TCRdb reprocessed the multiplex PCR reads, keeping one entry per CDR3 protein, no DNA. Here the sample table reports nearly 15,000 distinct CDR3 sequences. Approximately 36,000 genome equivalents of blood DNA were amplified for TRB. There are 16 residues in the CDR3. Germline V gene sequence: CDR1 LNHNV, CDR2 YYDKDF (reference sequence). Remarks on this clonotype: As yet, its antigen is unknown.

These data also featured in a second study, about T cell repertoires in aging, cancer and after chemotherapy.

The source is a human donor in good health. Sequencing was carried out using peripheral blood. The genes are TRBV15 and TRBJ2-7; absent DNA, TCRdb's TRBD1 call cannot be checked. The CDR3 region is CATSSFRDRGYYEQYF. Supplemented by reference TRBV15 and TRBJ2-7, the full variable domain reads DAMVIQNPRYQVTQFGKPVTLSCSQTLNHNVMYWYQQKSSQAPKLLFHYYDKDFNNEADTPDNFQSRRPNTSFCFLDIRSPGLGDTAMYLCATSSFRDRGYYEQYFGPGTRLTVT.